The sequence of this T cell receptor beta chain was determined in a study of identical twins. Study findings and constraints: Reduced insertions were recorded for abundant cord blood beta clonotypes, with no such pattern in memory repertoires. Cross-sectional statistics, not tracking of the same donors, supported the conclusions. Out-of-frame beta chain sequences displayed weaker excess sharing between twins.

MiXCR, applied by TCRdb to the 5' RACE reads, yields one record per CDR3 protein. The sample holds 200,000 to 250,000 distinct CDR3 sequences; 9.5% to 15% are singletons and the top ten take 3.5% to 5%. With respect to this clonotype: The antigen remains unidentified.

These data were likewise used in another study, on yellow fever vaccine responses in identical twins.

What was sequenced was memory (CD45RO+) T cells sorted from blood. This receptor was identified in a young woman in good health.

Here the CDR3 reads CASSESGRYNEQFF. The CDR3 DNA reads as TGCGCCAGCAGTGAGTCGGGGCGGTACAATGAGCAGTTCTTC. The chain combines TRBV10-1 with TRBJ2-1, with D perhaps TRBD1 (5 bases). V dropped 0 bases and J dropped 4 bases, with 7 bases sitting between them. The CDR3 spans 14 residues. Germline lookup yields CDR1 WNHNN and CDR2 SYGVQD (reference sequence).